One sample yielded the 2 T cell receptor beta chains listed below, sequenced in a study of T cell responses to AZD1222 COVID-19 vaccine. This table comes from immunoSEQ multiplex PCR, and its TCRdb copy is limited to in-frame clones, with some not included. The repertoire holds roughly 150,000 clones, 80% to 90% seen once, with around 6.9% in the top ten. This material consisted of peripheral blood, taken on day 0 of AZD1222 vaccination. These receptors originate from an adult in good health.

This clone showed up just a few times. The rearrangement links TRBV15 to TRBJ1-4, with 10 positions matching TRBD1. Trimming removed 4 bases from V and 8 bases from J; junction bases left unmatched: 4. Germline V lookup: CDR1 LNHNV, CDR2 YYDKDF (reference sequence). The CDR3 is 14 amino acids. The DNA for the CDR3 is TGTGCCACCAGCACTCGGACAGGGGGAGAAAAACTGTTTTTT. Protein product: CATSTRTGGEKLFF.

V gene TRBV7-2 combines with J gene TRBJ2-7; 11 nucleotides align to TRBD2. Unmatched junction bases numbered 7, after V lost 4 bases and J lost 2 bases. Looked up from germline, CDR1 is SGHTA and CDR2 is FQGNSA. The CDR3 is 16 residues long. The CDR3 here is CASSSQPGLAAYEQYV. The DNA for the CDR3 is TGTGCCAGCAGCTCCCAACCGGGACTAGCGGCCTACGAGCAGTACGTC.